The 26 T cell receptor beta chains presented below share a single source sample, sequenced in a study of cytomegalovirus exposure and HLA in healthy donors. Primers included in the PCR were 60 Vbeta and 13 Jbeta primers. Profiled with immunoSEQ multiplex PCR; TCRdb holds only in-frame clones, not every one. The sample has around 150,000 clones, 75% to 80% seen once; the top ten hold 0.95% to 1.4%. Sequencing was done on a sample of PBMCs. These receptors were taken from a male donor in good health and CMV-seronegative.

The V gene is TRBV30, the J gene TRBJ1-6; D not certain. V lost 8 bases and J lost 7, with 21 bases in between. Germline V lookup: CDR1 GTSNPN, CDR2 SVGIG (reference sequence). This CDR3 is 15 amino acids long. Here the CDR3 DNA reads TGTGCCCTCGATGTTGGGAGCCTGGGGAATTCACCCCTCCACTTT. Its translation is CALDVGSLGNSPLHF.

This chain connects TRBV7-2 to TRBJ2-7; D unresolved. Germline V gene lookup returns CDR1 SGHTA and CDR2 FQGNSA. The CDR3 contains 15 residues. Trimming took off 6 bases at V and 2 bases at J, with 17 bases between the two ends. The CDR3, as DNA: TGTGCCAGCAGTACCTCCTTGGGCAGTACCTACGAGCAGTACTTC. This gives the protein CASSTSLGSTYEQYF.

The chain is built from TRBV2 and TRBJ2-7; weak D call: TRBD1 (6 bases). The CDR3 covers 15 residues. V gave up 2 bases and J gave up 5 bases, with 16 bases separating them. From germline, CDR1 is SNHLY and CDR2 FYNNEI. The CDR3 coding sequence is TGTGCCAGCAGTGAAAGTACAGGGTTCCTCGACGAGCAGTACTTC. This codes for CASSESTGFLDEQYF.

The genes are TRBV7-6 and TRBJ2-1; 14 bases are a match to TRBD2. The CDR3 spans 19 residues. Germline V gene data show CDR1 as SGHVS and CDR2 as FNYEAQ. Trimming at V came to 6 bases and at J to 1 base, leaving 11 bases not matched to a gene. The CDR3: CASSLTGTSGGYSYNEQFF. The CDR3 DNA is TGTGCCAGCAGTTTAACCGGGACTAGCGGGGGTTATTCCTACAATGAGCAGTTCTTC. The complete variable domain, with remaining parts taken from reference TRBV7-6 and TRBJ2-1, reads GAGVSQSPRYKVTKRGQDVALRCDPISGHVSLYWYRQALGQGPEFLTYFNYEAQQDKSGLPNDRFSAERPEGSISTLTIQRTEQRDSAMYRCASSLTGTSGGYSYNEQFFGPGTRLTVL.

This chain joins TRBV5-1 and TRBJ1-5; 8 positions match TRBD1. CDR1 SGHRS and CDR2 YFSETQ come from the germline V gene. The ends lost 3 bases at V and 7 bases at J; junction bases unmatched: 15. The CDR3 runs 17 residues. The CDR3 loop is CASSSGQGGYPNQPQHF. The CDR3 bases are TGCGCCAGCAGCTCCGGACAGGGCGGTTATCCAAACCAGCCCCAGCATTTT.

This clone has more than one count but fewer than ten. The sample has other DNA sequences that encode this CDR3 too. The chain employs TRBV7-2 and TRBJ2-7; no reliable D call. The CDR3 runs to 11 residues. CDR1 and CDR2 from the germline V gene are SGHTA and FQGNSA. Trimming cost V 5 bases and J 1 base, with 3 bases left between them. This chain's CDR3 is CASSPSYEQYF. The CDR3 DNA is TGTGCCAGCAGCCCTTCCTACGAGCAGTACTTC.

This clone was recorded once. J is TRBJ2-5 and V is TRBV7-2, with 9 bases identical to TRBD2. TRBJ2-7 explains the end of the DNA better; the J call may be wrong. Per germline, CDR1 SGHTA and CDR2 FQGNSA. The CDR3 length is 16 residues. The CDR3 sequence is CASSLKDQRGAHEQYF. As DNA, the CDR3 is TGTGCCAGCAGCTTAAAGGACCAGCGGGGGGCTCACGAGCAGTACTTC.

The chain uses TRBV5-4 and TRBJ2-2; 8 bases line up with TRBD1. Per the germline V gene, CDR1 is SGHNT and CDR2 is YYREEE (reference sequence). J gave up 5 bases and V 0 bases, and 3 bases lay outside the gene matches. CDR3 length equals 15 residues. The CDR3 region is CASSLAGQGTGELFF. CDR3 DNA: TGTGCCAGCAGCTTGGCCGGACAGGGAACCGGGGAGCTGTTTTTT. Variable domain in full (rest from reference TRBV5-4 and TRBJ2-2): ETGVTQSPTHLIKTRGQQVTLRCSSQSGHNTVSWYQQALGQGPQFIFQYYREEENGRGNFPPRFSGLQFPNYSSELNVNALELDDSALYLCASSLAGQGTGELFFGEGSRLTVL.

The chain couples TRBV6-6 to TRBJ1-1; D is possibly TRBD1 (5 bases). The germline V and J ends were trimmed by 6 bases and 4 bases, with 18 bases remaining between them. The germline V gene has CDR1 MNHNY and CDR2 SVGAGI (reference sequence). The CDR3 loop spans 15 amino acids. CDR3 coding DNA: TGTGCCAGCAGGACAACTATAGGACAATTCACTGAAGCTTTCTTT. This translates into CASRTTIGQFTEAFF.

This clone was observed a few times. This chain links TRBV6-5 with TRBJ2-2; 7 nucleotides line up with TRBD2. V lost 1 base, J lost 8 bases, and 7 bases stayed unmatched. The CDR3 has 15 residues. CDR1 MNHEY and CDR2 SVGAGI come from the germline V gene. The CDR3 protein is CASSYWGGRGGELFF. The CDR3 coding sequence is TGTGCCAGCAGTTACTGGGGGGGAAGAGGAGGGGAGCTGTTTTTT.

The table lists this clone with a count of one. The chain couples TRBV18 to TRBJ2-1; 11 positions match TRBD2. Germline V gene lookup returns CDR1 KGHSH and CDR2 LQKENI. This CDR3 has 16 residues. The junction had 6 bases not matched to a gene; V was cut back by 3 bases and J by 5 bases. CDR3 sequence: CASSPGASGGHNEQFF. The CDR3 DNA follows: TGTGCCAGCTCACCCGGGGCTAGCGGGGGGCACAATGAGCAGTTCTTC.

The rearrangement links TRBV7-2 to TRBJ1-4; D call uncertain. The CDR3 runs to 14 residues. Germline V gene data show CDR1 as SGHTA and CDR2 as FQGNSA. Between the trimmed V and J ends, which lost 4 bases and 0 bases, there was a span of 6 bases. DNA for the CDR3: TGTGCCAGCAGCTACACAGCAACTAATGAAAAACTGTTTTTT. It translates to CASSYTATNEKLFF.

The J gene is TRBJ2-7, the V gene TRBV18, with a weak D call TRBD1 (6 bases). The CDR3 is made up of 12 amino acids. The germline V gene has CDR1 KGHSH and CDR2 LQKENI. Trimming took 5 bases from V and 7 from J, leaving 12 bases between them. The CDR3 bases are TGTGCCAGCTCAGAGGGGGTAGGGGAGCAGTACTTC. It specifies CASSEGVGEQYF. Full variable domain (outside the CDR3, taken from reference TRBV18 and TRBJ2-7): NAGVMQNPRHLVRRRGQEARLRCSPMKGHSHVYWYRQLPEEGLKFMVYLQKENIIDESGMPKERFSAEFPKEGPSILRIQQVVRGDSAAYFCASSEGVGEQYFGPGTRLTVT.

The chain has TRBV9 and TRBJ1-1, with unresolved D. CDR3 length: 14 amino acids. Germline CDR1 is SGDLS and CDR2 is YYNGEE. Trimming pared 4 bases from V and 5 bases from J, leaving 15 bases between. CDR3 region: CASSFESGQTEAFF. The CDR3 region has the DNA TGTGCCAGCAGCTTTGAGTCAGGTCAGACTGAAGCTTTCTTT. The variable domain in full, completed from reference TRBV9 and TRBJ1-1, reads DSGVTQTPKHLITATGQRVTLRCSPRSGDLSVYWYQQSLDQGLQFLIQYYNGEERAKGNILERFSAQQFPDLHSELNLSSLELGDSALYFCASSFESGQTEAFFGQGTRLTVV.

This chain uses TRBV7-2 with TRBJ2-1, with 8 bases identical to TRBD2. Germline V lookup: CDR1 SGHTA, CDR2 FQGNSA. V shed 8 bases, J shed 4 bases, and the junction held 10 bases outside the gene matches. The CDR3 is 15 residues long. CDR3 bases: TGTGCCAGCGTCTCGAGCGGGGGCCGATACAATGAGCAGTTCTTC. Translating gives CASVSSGGRYNEQFF.

The sample holds a few counts of this clone. This rearrangement joins TRBV6-1 to TRBJ1-5; tentatively, D is TRBD1 (6 bases). CDR3 size: 14 residues. V lost 5 bases, J lost 0 bases, and 8 bases lay in between. The germline CDR1 and CDR2 sequences are MNHNS and SASEGT. CDR3 DNA: TGTGCCAGCAGTCAGGGGAATAGCAATCAGCCCCAGCATTTT. This encodes CASSQGNSNQPQHF.

This clone was counted between two and nine times. The chain has TRBV6-1 and TRBJ1-4; D is unresolved. CDR1 and CDR2 (germline): MNHNS, SASEGT. Between the trimmed V and J ends, which lost 4 bases and 7 bases, there was a span of 16 bases. The length of the CDR3 is 15 residues. CDR3 sequence reads: CASSVLQRLGEKLFF. In DNA, the CDR3 is TGTGCCAGCAGTGTCCTTCAGCGGCTGGGTGAAAAACTGTTTTTT.

This rearrangement joins TRBV2 to TRBJ1-1; tentatively, D is TRBD1 (5 bases). With 11 bases removed from V and 6 bases from J, the gap between germline ends came to 16 bases. Germline V CDR1 and CDR2: SNHLY, FYNNEI. The CDR3 is 12 amino acids. In nucleotides, the CDR3 is TGTGCCTCCAACGGGGGTCGGGCTGAAGCTTTCTTT. Residues: CASNGGRAEAFF.

This chain connects TRBV30 to TRBJ2-2, with unresolved D. The CDR3 totals 11 residues. Trimming stripped 3 bases from V and 4 bases from J, with 3 bases between. The germline V gene encodes CDR1 GTSNPN and CDR2 SVGIG (reference sequence). CDR3 sequence: CAWSLTGELFF. The CDR3 DNA follows: TGTGCCTGGAGCCTCACCGGGGAGCTGTTTTTT.

V gene TRBV9 combines with J gene TRBJ2-7; 11 bases are shared with TRBD1. V was pared by 2 bases and J by 4 bases, with 8 bases of the junction left unmatched. Germline values: CDR1 SGDLS, CDR2 YYNGEE. The CDR3 length is 16 residues. CDR3 nucleotides: TGTGCCAGCAGCGTCAACGGGACAGGGGGTATATACGAGCAGTACTTC. Translated, it gives CASSVNGTGGIYEQYF. Full variable domain (rest looked up from reference TRBV9 and TRBJ2-7): DSGVTQTPKHLITATGQRVTLRCSPRSGDLSVYWYQQSLDQGLQFLIQYYNGEERAKGNILERFSAQQFPDLHSELNLSSLELGDSALYFCASSVNGTGGIYEQYFGPGTRLTVT.

The CDR3 sequence is CASSVATSGPYEQYF. The CDR3 coding sequence is TGTGCCAGCAGCGTAGCAACTAGCGGGCCCTACGAGCAGTACTTC. This sequence joins TRBV9 and TRBJ2-7, with 9 bases identical to TRBD2. The CDR3 is 15 amino acids. CDR1 and CDR2 from the germline V gene are SGDLS and YYNGEE. V gave up 0 bases and J gave up 2 bases; unmatched junction bases: 3.

The rearrangement links TRBV30 to TRBJ1-4; D remains unclear. This CDR3 region has 16 residues. The germline V and J ends were trimmed by 3 bases and 7 bases, with 21 bases remaining between them. Per germline, CDR1 GTSNPN and CDR2 SVGIG (reference sequence). The CDR3 region has the DNA TGTGCCTGGAGCAACCTACATCGGGGAGGAGTTGAAAAACTGTTTTTT. This codes for CAWSNLHRGGVEKLFF.

The CDR3 bases are TGCGCCAGCAGCACGGGACTAGTTCAGTACTTC. Encoded protein: CASSTGLVQYF. The V and J genes are TRBV10-2 and TRBJ2-4, with TRBD2 matching over 8 bases. CDR1 and CDR2 from the germline V gene are WSHSY and SAAADI. CDR3 length equals 11 residues. The J segment lost 11 bases and the V segment lost 6 bases, leaving 3 bases of the junction unmatched.

The chain links TRBV7-3 to TRBJ2-1; 9 nucleotides align to TRBD2. Losses at the gene ends were 5 bases for V and 2 bases for J; bases not matched to a gene: 4. Germline V gene data show CDR1 as SGHTA and CDR2 as FQGTGA. The CDR3 totals 15 residues. This CDR3 is CASSPASGAYNEQFF. CDR3 DNA sequence: TGTGCCAGCAGCCCCGCTAGCGGGGCCTACAATGAGCAGTTCTTC.

The CDR3 DNA follows: TGTGCCAGCAGCTTAGCAGAGGGGGCTCGGAATCAGCCCCAGCATTTT. Encoded protein: CASSLAEGARNQPQHF. The genes are TRBV7-6 and TRBJ1-5; 7 nucleotides match TRBD1. This CDR3 region has 16 residues. The junction had 6 bases not matched to a gene; V was cut back by 0 bases and J by 4 bases. Germline V lookup: CDR1 SGHVS, CDR2 FNYEAQ.

The rearrangement links TRBV15 to TRBJ1-1; 8 bases agree with TRBD1. Germline V gene lookup returns CDR1 LNHNV and CDR2 YYDKDF (reference sequence). This CDR3 is 15 amino acids long. V shed 0 bases and J 7 bases; nucleotides not matched to a gene: 7. CDR3 coding DNA: TGTGCCACCAGCAGAGACCCGGACAGGGTTAATGAAGCTTTCTTT. It specifies CATSRDPDRVNEAFF.